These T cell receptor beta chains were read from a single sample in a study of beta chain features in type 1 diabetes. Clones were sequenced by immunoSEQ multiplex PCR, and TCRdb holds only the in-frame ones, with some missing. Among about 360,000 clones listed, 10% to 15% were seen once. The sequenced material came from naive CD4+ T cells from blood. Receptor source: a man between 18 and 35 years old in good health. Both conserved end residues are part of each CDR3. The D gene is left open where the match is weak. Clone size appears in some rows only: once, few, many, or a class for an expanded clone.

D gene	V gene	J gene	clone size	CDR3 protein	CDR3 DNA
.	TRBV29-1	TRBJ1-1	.	CSVLTPRITEAFF	TGCAGCGTGCTAACCCCGAGGATCACTGAAGCTTTCTTT
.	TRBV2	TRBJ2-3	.	CASSDSRSTDTQYF	TGTGCCAGCAGTGATAGCAGAAGCACAGATACGCAGTATTTT
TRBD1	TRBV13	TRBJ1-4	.	CASSKHGQGLFF	TGTGCCAGCAGCAAACACGGACAGGGTCTGTTTTTT
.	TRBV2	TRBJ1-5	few	CASTFKEGNQPQHF	TGTGCCAGCACCTTCAAGGAGGGCAATCAGCCCCAGCATTTT
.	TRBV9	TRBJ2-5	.	CASSVRTPAETQYF	TGTGCCAGCAGCGTCAGGACACCAGCGGAGACCCAGTACTTC
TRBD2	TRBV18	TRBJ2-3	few	CASSSTTGLAFSTDTQYF	TGTGCCAGCTCATCAACGACGGGACTAGCGTTTAGCACAGATACGCAGTATTTT
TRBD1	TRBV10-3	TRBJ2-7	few	CAISNHRDRPNDQYF	TGTGCCATCAGTAATCACCGGGACAGGCCGAATGACCAGTACTTC
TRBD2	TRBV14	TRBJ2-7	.	CASSQNPGLANYEQYF	TGTGCCAGCAGCCAAAACCCGGGACTAGCTAACTACGAGCAGTACTTC
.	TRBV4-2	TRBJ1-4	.	CASSPHVGPESNEKLFF	TGTGCCAGCAGCCCCCACGTGGGGCCCGAAAGCAATGAAAAACTGTTTTTT
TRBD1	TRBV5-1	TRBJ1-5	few	CASSLGPGGSQPQHF	TGCGCCAGCAGCTTGGGACCAGGGGGCAGTCAGCCCCAGCATTTT
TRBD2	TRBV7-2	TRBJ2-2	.	CASSSGTSTGELFF	TGTGCCAGCAGCTCCGGGACTAGCACCGGGGAGCTGTTTTTT
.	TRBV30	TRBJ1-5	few	CAWSVRQGTFLRNQPQHF	TGTGCCTGGAGTGTAAGGCAGGGGACCTTTCTGCGCAATCAGCCCCAGCATTTT
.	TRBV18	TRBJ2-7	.	CASSPGTENEQYF	TGTGCCAGCTCACCAGGGACTGAGAACGAGCAGTACTTC
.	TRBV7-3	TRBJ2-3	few	CASSLRATADTQYF	TGTGCCAGCAGCTTACGAGCGACGGCAGATACGCAGTATTTT
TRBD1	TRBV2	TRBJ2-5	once	CASRRDSLPQETQYF	TGTGCCAGCAGAAGGGACAGCCTGCCCCAAGAGACCCAGTACTTC
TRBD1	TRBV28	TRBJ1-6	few	CASSPPGTGGNSPLHF	TGTGCCAGCAGCCCTCCTGGGACAGGGGGAAATTCACCCCTCCACTTT
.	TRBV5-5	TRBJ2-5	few	CASSFQVETQYF	TGTGCCAGCAGCTTTCAGGTGGAGACCCAGTACTTC